These 29 T cell receptor beta chains came from one sample sequenced in a study of early T cells in non-severe SARS-CoV-2 infection. Each CDR3 protein is one row after TCRdb ran MiXCR on the 5' RACE reads. The sample lists approximately 69,000 distinct CDR3 sequences, over 9.5% occurring once. The source material was whole blood. Receptor source: an adult who was a healthcare worker with PCR-confirmed SARS-CoV-2 infection or an uninfected control (not recorded which).

This clonotype occurred a few times. This rearrangement joins TRBV7-3 to TRBJ2-2; the D is unclear. Germline V gene data show CDR1 as SGHTA and CDR2 as FQGTGA. V lost 1 base, J lost 0 bases, and 9 bases lay in between. The CDR3 totals 16 residues. CDR3: CASSLNTISNTGELFF. CDR3 sequence (DNA): TGTGCCAGCAGCTTAAATACGATTTCGAACACCGGGGAGCTGTTTTTT.

V usage is TRBV5-1 and J usage is TRBJ2-1; 10 bases are shared with TRBD2. V was pared by 4 bases and J by 5 bases, with 6 bases of the junction left unmatched. Germline CDR1 and CDR2: SGHRS and YFSETQ. The CDR3 covers 15 residues. The CDR3 DNA sequence: TGCGCCAGCAGCCCTCTAGCGGGGGCTGACAATGAGCAGTTCTTC. Its protein is CASSPLAGADNEQFF.

This clonotype was seen repeatedly, ten times or more. The rearrangement joins TRBV7-8 to TRBJ2-7; D possibly matches TRBD1 or TRBD2 (6 bases each). The CDR3 has 14 residues. V was shortened by 8 bases and J by 1 base, with 15 bases between the two germline ends. CDR1 and CDR2 from the germline V gene are SGHVS and FQNEAQ. The CDR3 nucleotides are TGTGCCAGCGGGGGCCAGGGGACTTCCTACGAGCAGTACTTC. Translating gives CASGGQGTSYEQYF.

This clonotype was counted only a few times. DNA for the CDR3: TGTGCCAGCAGCTTCGGGCCTAAGGCGCAGTATTTT. Amino acids: CASSFGPKAQYF. The V gene is TRBV7-2, the J gene TRBJ2-3; D is unclear. V dropped 3 bases and J dropped 10 bases, with 11 bases sitting between them. Germline values: CDR1 SGHTA, CDR2 FQGNSA. This CDR3 contains 12 residues.

This chain joins TRBV12-3 or TRBV12-4 and TRBJ2-7; the D is unclear. V was pared by 0 bases and J by 5 bases, with 14 bases between. The CDR3 runs to 15 residues. This CDR3 reads CASSLALVKGHEQYF. The CDR3, as DNA: TGTGCCAGCAGTTTAGCGCTCGTTAAAGGCCACGAGCAGTACTTC.

This clonotype was seen ten or more times. The chain uses TRBV20-1 and TRBJ2-2; 8 positions match TRBD2. Germline CDR1 and CDR2: DFQATT and SNEGSKA (reference sequence). CDR3 length: 15 amino acids. V shed 4 bases, J shed 4 bases, and the junction held 8 bases outside the gene matches. The CDR3 loop reads CSAIKAGEGTGELFF. CDR3 DNA sequence: TGCAGTGCTATTAAAGCGGGAGAAGGCACCGGGGAGCTGTTTTTT.

A remark on this clonotype: A single base separates this from a much larger clone, so it may be a read error. The rearrangement joins TRBV3-1 to TRBJ1-1; D is unclear. The CDR3 sequence is 13 residues long. Germline V gene data show CDR1 as LGHDT and CDR2 as YNNKEL (reference sequence). The CDR3 here is CASSQVGGTVAFF. CDR3 in DNA: TGTGCCAGCAGCCAAGTGGGCGGCACTGTAGCTTTCTTT.

Only a few counts were recorded for this clonotype. The chain recombines TRBV18 with TRBJ1-6; D not certain. CDR3 size: 16 residues. The germline V gene has CDR1 KGHSH and CDR2 LQKENI. The V gene lost 2 bases and the J gene lost 4 bases, with 12 bases spanning the gap. The CDR3 DNA reads as TGTGCCAGCTCACCAGACGTGTTGGGGTATAATTCACCCCTCCACTTT. As protein: CASSPDVLGYNSPLHF.

This clonotype turned up a few times. The rearrangement links TRBV9 to TRBJ2-1, with TRBD2 matching 14 bases. There are 17 residues in the CDR3. V was clipped by 4 bases and J by 3 bases; unmatched bases: 6. Per the germline V gene, CDR1 is SGDLS and CDR2 is YYNGEE. The CDR3 region is CASSTGLAGVHYNEQFF. The CDR3 DNA sequence: TGTGCCAGCAGCACGGGACTAGCGGGAGTTCACTACAATGAGCAGTTCTTC.

This clonotype occurred a few times. This rearrangement joins TRBV11-1 to TRBJ2-7; the D gene is possibly TRBD1 (6 bases). The CDR3 spans 15 residues. From germline, CDR1 is SGHAT and CDR2 FQDESV (reference sequence). V lost 5 bases to trimming and J lost 0 bases, with 14 bases between them. CDR3 DNA: TGTGCCAGCAGCGGGGGCCCTCCTAGCTCCTACGAGCAGTACTTC. It is translated as CASSGGPPSSYEQYF.

V is TRBV5-1 and J is TRBJ2-7; no clear D gene. The ends were cut back, 0 bases at V and 0 bases at J, with 7 bases in the middle. Per germline, CDR1 SGHRS and CDR2 YFSETQ. The CDR3 length is 14 residues. The CDR3: CASSLDGPSYEQYF. CDR3 nucleotides: TGCGCCAGCAGCTTGGACGGACCCTCCTACGAGCAGTACTTC.

The chain joins TRBV7-3 to TRBJ2-3; no definite D call. The CDR3 runs 14 residues. Germline V lookup: CDR1 SGHTA, CDR2 FQGTGA. Trimming stripped 5 bases from V and 1 base from J, with 10 bases between. CDR3 sequence reads: CASSPEGRTDTQYF. CDR3 DNA sequence: TGTGCCAGCAGCCCCGAAGGACGCACAGATACGCAGTATTTT.

This clonotype was recorded many times. V is TRBV12-3 or TRBV12-4 and J is TRBJ2-3; possibly TRBD1 for D (5 bases). V was shortened by 4 bases and J by 0 bases, with 17 bases between the two germline ends. This CDR3 region has 17 residues. For the CDR3, the DNA is TGTGCCAGCAGTTGGGCCGCGGACACCCCTAGCACAGATACGCAGTATTTT. Protein sequence: CASSWAADTPSTDTQYF.

This clonotype was counted between two and nine times. The rearrangement joins TRBV14 to TRBJ2-3; the D is unclear. CDR3 size: 17 residues. Germline loops: CDR1 SGHDN, CDR2 FVKESK. The V end was cut by 0 bases, the J end by 5 bases, with 18 bases between. The CDR3 DNA reads TGTGCCAGCAGCCAAGATCAGAGCGCCCATTGGGGAGATACGCAGTATTTT. Amino acids: CASSQDQSAHWGDTQYF.

This clonotype came up many times. J is TRBJ1-5 and V is TRBV27, with a tentative D call TRBD1 (5 bases). The germline V gene encodes CDR1 MNHEY and CDR2 SMNVEV (reference sequence). The CDR3 is made up of 14 amino acids. V was shortened by 0 bases and J by 9 bases, with 12 bases between the two germline ends. DNA of the CDR3: TGTGCCAGCAGTTTATCTGGGGGACTGAGGCCCCAGCATTTT. Its translation: CASSLSGGLRPQHF.

This clonotype appeared many times. V is TRBV27 and J is TRBJ1-4; TRBD1 matches 9 bases. The CDR3 contains 16 residues. Germline CDR1 MNHEY, CDR2 SMNVEV (reference sequence). With 4 bases clipped from V and 3 bases from J, the junction kept 6 bases outside the gene matches. The CDR3 bases are TGTGCCAGCAGTTCTGGACAGGGGCGGGCTAATGAAAAACTGTTTTTT. Translating it yields CASSSGQGRANEKLFF.

This clonotype has a handful of counts. The chain links TRBV21-1 to TRBJ2-6; the table's D gene call, TRBD1, was not cross checked with the DNA. TRBV21-1 represents a pseudogene. The CDR3 has 18 residues. The CDR3 spells CASSKGKDRSYGANVLTF. CDR3 nucleotides: TGTGCCAGCAGCAAAGGAAAGGACAGGTCCTATGGGGCCAACGTCCTGACTTTC.

This clonotype was counted at least ten times. The chain is built from TRBV20-1 and TRBJ2-7, with D possibly matching TRBD1 (5 bases). CDR1 is DFQATT, CDR2 SNEGSKA, per germline (reference sequence). CDR3 length equals 12 residues. Trimming removed 6 bases at V and 2 bases at J, with 11 bases between. The CDR3 nucleotides read TGCAGTGCGCAACGGACACCCTACGAGCAGTACTTC. Protein sequence: CSAQRTPYEQYF.

This rearrangement joins TRBV30 to TRBJ1-6; 7 nucleotides agree with TRBD1. J lost 9 bases, V lost 4 bases, and 6 bases had no gene match. Germline V lookup: CDR1 GTSNPN, CDR2 SVGIG (reference sequence). This CDR3 spans 13 amino acids. CDR3 amino acids: CAWNGGQFSPLHF. The CDR3 DNA reads as TGTGCCTGGAATGGGGGACAGTTTTCACCCCTCCACTTT.

At least ten counts were recorded for this clonotype. V usage is TRBV5-5 and J usage is TRBJ2-5, with 7 bases aligning to TRBD1. CDR3 length equals 17 residues. Germline CDR1 is SGHKS and CDR2 is YYEKEE (reference sequence). Losses at the gene ends were 4 bases for V and 2 bases for J; bases not matched to a gene: 14. Here the CDR3 DNA reads TGTGCCAGCAGCCTCTCCCCAATTGGGACAGCACAAGAGACCCAGTACTTC. Encoded protein: CASSLSPIGTAQETQYF.

This clonotype came up a few times. This rearrangement joins TRBV10-2 to TRBJ2-5; a possible D gene is TRBD1 (6 bases). CDR3 length equals 14 residues. Germline values: CDR1 WSHSY, CDR2 SAAADI. Trimming took 3 bases from V and 5 from J, leaving 13 bases between them. The CDR3 spells CASSDRGLEETQYF. DNA of the CDR3: TGCGCCAGCAGTGACAGGGGCCTCGAGGAGACCCAGTACTTC.

This clonotype has a handful of counts. This chain links TRBV11-3 with TRBJ2-1; D not resolved. Germline CDR1 and CDR2: SGHNT and YENEEA. V was clipped by 5 bases and J by 3 bases, with 14 bases between them. The CDR3 totals 15 residues. The CDR3 DNA sequence: TGTGCCAGCAGCCCGGTTAGCCAAATCTACAATGAGCAGTTCTTC. It encodes CASSPVSQIYNEQFF. Full variable domain (outside the CDR3, taken from reference TRBV11-3 and TRBJ2-1): EAGVVQSPRYKIIEKKQPVAFWCNPISGHNTLYWYLQNLGQGPELLIRYENEEAVDDSQLPKDRFSAERLKGVDSTLKIQPAELGDSAVYLCASSPVSQIYNEQFFGPGTRLTVL.

This chain uses TRBV3-1 with TRBJ2-7; 7 nucleotides align to TRBD2. There are 14 residues in the CDR3. Unmatched junction bases numbered 0, after V lost 1 base and J lost 0 bases. The germline V gene has CDR1 LGHDT and CDR2 YNNKEL (reference sequence). CDR3 residues: CASSQGLASYEQYF. The CDR3 region has the DNA TGTGCCAGCAGCCAAGGACTAGCCTCCTACGAGCAGTACTTC.

The CDR3 DNA reads as TGCAGCGTTGGATCCCATAGCGGGAGGGGAAACGAGCAGTACTTC. It specifies CSVGSHSGRGNEQYF. The chain carries TRBV29-1 and TRBJ2-7; 11 bases line up with TRBD2. Germline CDR1 SQVTM, CDR2 ANQGSEA. CDR3 length: 15 amino acids. The V and J ends lost 4 bases and 5 bases, in that order; junction bases with no gene match: 10.

Regarding this clonotype: Germline and junction disagree at one end, which may indicate a read error. The rearrangement joins TRBV6-1 to TRBJ2-3; perhaps TRBD2 as D (6 bases). This CDR3 is built from 17 residues. Germline loops: CDR1 MNHNS, CDR2 SASEGT. The CDR3 DNA sequence: TGTGCCAGCAGTGAAGCGAGGTGGGAGGCCCTCACATATACGCAGTATTTT. Translated, it gives CASSEARWEALTYTQYF.

The chain uses TRBV30 and TRBJ1-6; D possibly corresponds to TRBD1 (5 bases). Trimming pared 6 bases from V and 0 bases from J, leaving 9 bases between. CDR1 and CDR2 from the germline V gene are GTSNPN and SVGIG (reference sequence). The CDR3 sequence is 14 residues long. CDR3 sequence reads: CACKGSSYNSPLHF. The CDR3 DNA follows: TGTGCCTGCAAGGGGAGCTCCTATAATTCACCCCTCCACTTT.

This clonotype was counted many times. The rearrangement links TRBV5-1 to TRBJ2-3, with a weak D call TRBD1 (5 bases). Germline V lookup: CDR1 SGHRS, CDR2 YFSETQ. The CDR3 extends over 14 amino acids. The V end lost 0 bases, the J end lost 4 bases, and 9 bases lay between the germline ends. Here the CDR3 reads CASSLDRPADTQYF. The CDR3 coding sequence is TGCGCCAGCAGCTTGGACAGGCCGGCAGATACGCAGTATTTT.

This clonotype has just a few counts. The chain carries TRBV19 and TRBJ2-1; tentatively, D is TRBD1 or TRBD2 (6 bases each). This CDR3 has 14 amino acids. Germline lookup yields CDR1 LNHDA and CDR2 SQIVND (reference sequence). Trimming took 3 bases from V and 7 from J, leaving 13 bases between them. This chain's CDR3 is CASSIGVGGNEQFF. The DNA of the CDR3 is TGTGCCAGTAGTATCGGGGTAGGGGGGAATGAGCAGTTCTTC.

This clonotype was observed at least ten times. This CDR3 is CASSDPLAGDNQETQYF. The DNA of the CDR3 is TGCGCCAGCAGCGACCCACTAGCGGGGGATAACCAAGAGACCCAGTACTTC. V is TRBV5-1 and J is TRBJ2-5; TRBD2 aligns across 11 bases. V lost 4 bases, J lost 0 bases, and 8 bases stayed unmatched. Germline CDR1 is SGHRS and CDR2 is YFSETQ. The CDR3 is 17 residues long.